This T cell receptor beta chain was obtained from a study of PD-1 blockade in classical Hodgkin lymphoma. In regard to this clone: The antigen is unknown.

The study's findings and limits: Individuals initiating nivolumab under 1 year after ASCT were excluded. Possibly reflecting disease activity or prior therapy, repertoire differences have causes that remain undefined. Relapsed/refractory patients reportedly had lower baseline diversity than newly diagnosed patients. In CD4+ cells, TCR diversity went up significantly by C4D1, but in CD8+ cells it did not.

The patients all showed relapse after autologous stem cell transplantation, while their brentuximab vedotin exposure varied. Germline V gene sequence: CDR1 SGHTA, CDR2 FQGNSA. V was shortened by 4 bases and J by 6 bases, with 7 bases between the two germline ends. This CDR3 is built from 12 residues. The assay was immunoSEQ multiplex PCR, and TCRdb's table has in-frame clones only and misses some. The sample has 40,000 to 60,000 clones, just under 75% seen once; the top ten hold more than 12%. This receptor was identified in a human donor with classical Hodgkin lymphoma. The chain couples TRBV7-2 to TRBJ1-3; D uncertain. Sequencing used peripheral blood mononuclear cells (PBMCs), obtained before the second cycle of nivolumab. CDR3 bases: TGTGCCAGCAGCTCTCGCTCAAACACCATATATTTT. Translated, it gives CASSSRSNTIYF.